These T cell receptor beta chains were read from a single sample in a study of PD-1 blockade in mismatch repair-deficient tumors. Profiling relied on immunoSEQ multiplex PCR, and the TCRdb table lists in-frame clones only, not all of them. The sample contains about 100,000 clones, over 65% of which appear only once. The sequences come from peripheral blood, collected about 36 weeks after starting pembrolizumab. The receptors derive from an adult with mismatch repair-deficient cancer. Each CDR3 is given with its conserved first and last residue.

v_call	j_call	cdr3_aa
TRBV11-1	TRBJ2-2	CASSFGFRGGTGELFF
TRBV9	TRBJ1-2	CASSSGYGYTF
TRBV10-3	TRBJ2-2	CAIRGTGGTGELFF
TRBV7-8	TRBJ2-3	CASSSGLAGGTDTQYF
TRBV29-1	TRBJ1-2	CSVGTGGSYGYTF
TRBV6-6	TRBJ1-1	CASLFPPNTEAFF
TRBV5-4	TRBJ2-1	CASSPGLASLEQFF
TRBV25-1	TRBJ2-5	CASRRETQYF
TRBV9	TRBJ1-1	CASSVGQGNTEAFF
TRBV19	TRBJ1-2	CASSDGRNYGYTF
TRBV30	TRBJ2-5	CAWSVQPGGTQYF
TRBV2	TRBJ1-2	CASRGRDYTF
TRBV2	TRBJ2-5	CASSETDPWTQYF
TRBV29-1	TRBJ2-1	CSVDFNRGLF
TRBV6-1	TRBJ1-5	CASSVGGNQPQHF
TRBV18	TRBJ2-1	CASSHEGAGFF
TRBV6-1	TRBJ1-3	CASTLTSSGNTIYF
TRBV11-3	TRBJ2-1	CASSRRDSAGEQFF
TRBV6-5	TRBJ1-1	CATTLGGTTEAFF
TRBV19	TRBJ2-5	CASSRDTQETQYF
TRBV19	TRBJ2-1	CASTPGERGFYNEQFF
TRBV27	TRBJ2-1	CASSRERLAVYNEQFF